This T cell receptor (beta chain) was recorded in a study of T cell responses to AZD1222 COVID-19 vaccine. Germline-derived CDR1 and CDR2 are SEHNR and FQNEAQ (reference sequence). This CDR3 has 12 amino acids. Trimming cost V 4 bases and J 8 bases; bases outside gene matches: 4. In the case of this clone: The antigen remains undetermined.

Assay used: immunoSEQ multiplex PCR; TCRdb lists only in-frame clones, some missing. This sample yields roughly 190,000 clones, of which about nine tenths are seen a single time; about 1.7% belongs to the top ten. The study, taken as a whole, reports: Among AZD1222 vaccinees, only 5 to 7 were seropositive at baseline.

The rearrangement joins TRBV7-9 to TRBJ1-2, with TRBD1 matching over 7 bases. The receptor was derived from an adult who received the AZD1222 COVID-19 vaccine. The specimen was peripheral blood, collected 28 days after the second AZD1222 dose. CDR3 sequence: CASSSGGWGYTF. The CDR3 DNA reads TGTGCCAGCAGCTCAGGGGGTTGGGGCTACACCTTC.